The 24 T cell receptor beta chains below come from one sample, sequenced in a study of T-cell reconstitution after alpha-beta-depleted transplantation in children. For TCRbeta, the library was prepared with unique molecular identifiers. TCRdb re-called the PCR reads through MiXCR, storing one row per CDR3 protein. The sample has around 600,000 distinct CDR3 sequences, about 21% seen once. The input for sequencing was PBMCs, mostly from graft donor cells, taken 360 days after TCRalphabeta/CD19-depleted stem cell transplant. Receptors were obtained from a boy younger than two who had a stem cell transplant for acute myeloid leukemia, so the T cells may come from the graft donor.

This clonotype was observed a few times. This chain uses TRBV24-1 with TRBJ2-7; a possible D gene is TRBD2 (5 bases). Trimming stripped 5 bases from V and 5 bases from J, with 9 bases between. Germline V gene sequence: CDR1 KGHDR, CDR2 SFDVKD. This CDR3 is built from 12 residues. This chain's CDR3 is CATSGGFDEQYF. The CDR3 coding sequence is TGTGCCACCAGTGGAGGGTTCGACGAGCAGTACTTC.

V usage is TRBV7-2 and J usage is TRBJ2-5, with no clear D. This CDR3 is 16 amino acids long. V was pared by 3 bases and J by 0 bases, with 14 bases between. Germline V CDR1 and CDR2: SGHTA, FQGNSA. The CDR3 is CASSFDVGQHQETQYF. In nucleotides, the CDR3 is TGTGCCAGCAGCTTTGATGTAGGGCAGCACCAAGAGACCCAGTACTTC.

This clonotype was observed a few times. This chain joins TRBV20-1 and TRBJ2-7; possible D gene TRBD1, 6 bases. In germline, CDR1 is DFQATT, CDR2 SNEGSKA (reference sequence). CDR3 size: 12 residues. The V and J ends lost 7 bases and 0 bases respectively, with 10 bases between them. The CDR3, as DNA: TGCAGTGTAAGGGACAACTCCTACGAGCAGTACTTC. This sequence encodes CSVRDNSYEQYF.

This clonotype came up many times. V and J are TRBV7-9 and TRBJ2-1; the D call may be TRBD1 or TRBD2 (6 bases each). Trimming removed 4 bases from V and 0 bases from J, with 13 bases in between. Looked up from germline, CDR1 is SEHNR and CDR2 is FQNEAQ (reference sequence). The CDR3 length is 16 residues. The CDR3: CASSSSGDNSYNEQFF. The DNA of the CDR3 is TGTGCCAGCAGCTCCTCGGGGGACAACTCCTACAATGAGCAGTTCTTC. Full variable domain (rest looked up from reference TRBV7-9 and TRBJ2-1): DTGVSQNPRHKITKRGQNVTFRCDPISEHNRLYWYRQTLGQGPEFLTYFQNEAQLEKSRLLSDRFSAERPKGSFSTLEIQRTEQGDSAMYLCASSSSGDNSYNEQFFGPGTRLTVL.

The rearrangement links TRBV12-3 or TRBV12-4 to TRBJ1-2; D is uncertain. V lost 6 bases to trimming and J lost 8 bases, with 22 bases between them. The CDR3 has 15 residues. The CDR3 sequence is CASSPPQPRSGGYTF. The CDR3 nucleotides read TGTGCCAGCAGCCCCCCACAGCCCCGCTCCGGAGGCTACACCTTC.

This clonotype was detected ten times or more. This chain connects TRBV25-1 to TRBJ2-5, with 9 bases lining up with TRBD1. Germline trimming cut 5 bases from V and 4 bases from J; bases unmatched to any gene: 8. Germline CDR1 is MGHDK and CDR2 is SYGVNS. This CDR3 contains 15 residues. CDR3 residues: CASSWTGVRGETQYF. The CDR3 coding sequence is TGTGCCAGCAGTTGGACAGGGGTCCGGGGAGAGACCCAGTACTTC.

The chain carries TRBV20-1 and TRBJ2-3; D is possibly TRBD1 (5 bases). The length of the CDR3 is 12 residues. Trimming left V 6 bases short and J 6 bases short, with 13 bases between. CDR1 is DFQATT, CDR2 SNEGSKA, per germline (reference sequence). CDR3 nucleotide sequence: TGCAGTGCGGCCCTCAGGGCGGATACGCAGTATTTT. It codes for CSAALRADTQYF.

This clonotype was seen ten or more times. The chain has TRBV5-1 and TRBJ2-1, with TRBD1 matching 11 bases. With 4 bases clipped from V and 2 bases from J, the junction kept 2 bases outside the gene matches. The V gene's germline CDR1 is SGHRS and CDR2 YFSETQ. The CDR3 has 15 residues. CDR3 nucleotides: TGCGCCAGCAGCAAGGGACAGGGGGCCTACAATGAGCAGTTCTTC. The encoded protein is CASSKGQGAYNEQFF.

The J gene is TRBJ2-5, the V gene TRBV7-9; D assignment may be TRBD1 or TRBD2 (5 bases each). V was clipped by 4 bases and J by 5 bases, with 11 bases between them. In germline, CDR1 is SEHNR, CDR2 FQNEAQ (reference sequence). This CDR3 has 13 residues. CDR3: CASSSRGRETQYF. The CDR3 DNA reads as TGTGCCAGCAGCTCCCGGGGACGGGAGACCCAGTACTTC.

This clonotype was counted many times. The chain employs TRBV20-1 and TRBJ2-5; D unclear. The CDR3 has 12 residues. Germline loops: CDR1 DFQATT, CDR2 SNEGSKA (reference sequence). Trimming removed 1 base from V and 4 bases from J, with 7 bases in between. CDR3 sequence: CSARGGGETQYF. The CDR3 DNA sequence: TGCAGTGCTAGAGGCGGTGGAGAGACCCAGTACTTC.

The sample holds a few counts of this clonotype. The rearrangement links TRBV15 to TRBJ2-7, with D uncertain. The V end was cut by 3 bases, the J end by 0 bases, with 6 bases between. The CDR3 runs 13 residues. Germline-derived CDR1 and CDR2 are LNHNV and YYDKDF (reference sequence). This CDR3 reads CATSRDLSYEQYF. In nucleotides, the CDR3 is TGTGCCACCAGCAGGGATCTCTCCTACGAGCAGTACTTC.

This clonotype appeared many times. The V call is TRBV29-1, the J call TRBJ2-5, with TRBD1 matching 7 bases. V lost 2 bases, J lost 1 base, and 1 base stayed unmatched. The germline gives CDR1 SQVTM, CDR2 ANQGSEA. The CDR3 has 13 amino acids. This CDR3 reads CSVERDSQETQYF. For the CDR3, the DNA is TGCAGCGTTGAACGGGACAGCCAAGAGACCCAGTACTTC.

The rearrangement joins TRBV4-2 to TRBJ2-3; no definite D call. Germline-derived CDR1 and CDR2 are LGHNA and YNFKEQ. The CDR3 length is 14 residues. Between the trimmed V and J ends, which lost 0 bases and 3 bases, there was a span of 7 bases. The CDR3 spells CASSQDLRTDTQYF. CDR3 DNA sequence: TGTGCCAGCAGCCAAGACCTGAGGACAGATACGCAGTATTTT.

The J gene is TRBJ1-2, the V gene TRBV7-2, with 8 bases that match TRBD1. The CDR3 covers 14 residues. Trimming cost V 5 bases and J 6 bases; bases outside gene matches: 8. Germline CDR1 SGHTA, CDR2 FQGNSA. The CDR3 DNA sequence: TGTGCCAGCAGCCCACCGGGACAGGTGCATGGCTACACCTTC. It translates to CASSPPGQVHGYTF.

In this sample, this clonotype turned up many times. The chain carries TRBV10-3 and TRBJ2-1, with 14 bases that match TRBD2. Unmatched junction bases numbered 5, after V lost 3 bases and J lost 10 bases. CDR1 and CDR2 from the germline V gene are ENHRY and SYGVKD. The CDR3 covers 15 residues. The CDR3 loop reads CAISESGLAGGEQFF. The CDR3 nucleotides are TGTGCCATCAGTGAATCTGGACTAGCGGGGGGAGAGCAGTTCTTC.

This clonotype was seen a few times. The chain is built from TRBV12-3 or TRBV12-4 and TRBJ2-3; D is undetermined. Trimming took off 6 bases at V and 0 bases at J, with 7 bases between the two ends. The CDR3 runs 13 residues. The CDR3 nucleotides read TGTGCCAGCAGGAACTCTAGCACAGATACGCAGTATTTT. Amino acids: CASRNSSTDTQYF.

This clonotype was recorded at least ten times. The genes are TRBV20-1 and TRBJ2-2, with TRBD1 matching over 10 bases. Trimming removed 3 bases from V and 7 bases from J; junction bases left unmatched: 5. The germline gives CDR1 DFQATT, CDR2 SNEGSKA (reference sequence). The CDR3 runs to 14 residues. CDR3 bases: TGCAGTGCTAGCGGGACAGGGGCCGGCGGGGAGCTGTTTTTT. Protein sequence: CSASGTGAGGELFF.

This clonotype has more than one count but fewer than ten. The chain links TRBV10-1 to TRBJ1-1, with 9 bases fitting TRBD1. V lost 5 bases, J lost 7 bases, and 5 bases stayed unmatched. The CDR3 runs 13 residues. Germline CDR1 is WNHNN and CDR2 is SYGVQD (reference sequence). The CDR3 DNA reads TGCGCCAGCAGTCGGACAGGGGTCGGTGAAGCTTTCTTT. Its protein product is CASSRTGVGEAFF.

A single count supports this clonotype. This chain links TRBV5-1 with TRBJ2-2; 9 bases are shared with TRBD2. From germline, CDR1 is SGHRS and CDR2 YFSETQ. The CDR3 spans 19 residues. The V gene end was trimmed by 2 bases and the J gene end by 1 base; junction bases not matched to a gene: 12. CDR3 region: CASSFAPIAGALNTGELFF. CDR3 in DNA: TGCGCCAGCAGCTTTGCTCCCATAGCGGGGGCGTTGAACACCGGGGAGCTGTTTTTT.

This clonotype was found a few times. The chain combines TRBV27 with TRBJ2-7; a weak D match, TRBD1 (6 bases). V gave up 2 bases and J gave up 7 bases, with 12 bases separating them. Germline-derived CDR1 and CDR2 are MNHEY and SMNVEV (reference sequence). This CDR3 has 13 amino acids. The DNA of the CDR3 is TGTGCCAGCAGTTTAAATCTCAGGGGTGAGCAGTACGTC. As protein: CASSLNLRGEQYV.

V and J are TRBV27 and TRBJ1-5; weak D call: TRBD1 (6 bases). The V end lost 3 bases, the J end lost 2 bases, and 11 bases lay between the germline ends. Germline V gives CDR1 MNHEY, CDR2 SMNVEV (reference sequence). This CDR3 has 15 residues. The CDR3 DNA reads as TGTGCCAGCAGTTTTCAGGGGACGGGCAATCAGCCCCAGCATTTT. This encodes CASSFQGTGNQPQHF.

This clonotype is a singleton in its sample. The chain couples TRBV28 to TRBJ2-7; 8 nucleotides line up with TRBD2. This CDR3 region has 15 residues. CDR1 MDHEN and CDR2 SYDVKM come from the germline V gene. The J segment lost 6 bases and the V segment lost 5 bases, leaving 12 bases of the junction unmatched. CDR3 bases: TGTGCCAGCAGTCCTCCGGCGGGGGGCCTTCTCGAGCAGTACGTC. Protein sequence: CASSPPAGGLLEQYV.

This clonotype was detected only a few times. V is TRBV20-1 and J is TRBJ1-5; 8 nucleotides agree with TRBD1. V shed 5 bases and J 6 bases; nucleotides not matched to a gene: 9. Germline assignment: CDR1 DFQATT and CDR2 SNEGSKA (reference sequence). The CDR3 runs 14 residues. DNA for the CDR3: TGCAGTGCTCGAGGACAGGGAGTGAGTCAGCCCCAGCATTTT. It translates to CSARGQGVSQPQHF.

The chain joins TRBV15 to TRBJ1-4, with D tentatively TRBD1 (5 bases). The CDR3 has 16 amino acids. With 1 base removed from V and 6 bases from J, the gap between germline ends came to 15 bases. CDR1 and CDR2 (germline): LNHNV, YYDKDF (reference sequence). CDR3 sequence (DNA): TGTGCCACCAGCAGAGGGGGCCGGGCCCTAGATGAAAAACTGTTTTTT. Translating it yields CATSRGGRALDEKLFF.